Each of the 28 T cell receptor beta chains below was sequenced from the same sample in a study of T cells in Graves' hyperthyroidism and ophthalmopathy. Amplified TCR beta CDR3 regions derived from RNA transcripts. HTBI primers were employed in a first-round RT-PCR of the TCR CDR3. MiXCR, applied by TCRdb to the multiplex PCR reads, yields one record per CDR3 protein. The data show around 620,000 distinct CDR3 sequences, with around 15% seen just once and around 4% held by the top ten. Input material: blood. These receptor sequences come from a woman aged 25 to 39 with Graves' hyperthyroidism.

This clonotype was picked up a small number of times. Here the CDR3 reads CSARGPSSGSSYNEQFF. The DNA for the CDR3 is TGCAGTGCTAGAGGTCCCTCTAGCGGGAGCTCCTACAATGAGCAGTTCTTC. The rearrangement uses TRBV20-1 and TRBJ2-1; 10 nucleotides match TRBD2. V gave up 1 base and J gave up 0 bases; unmatched junction bases: 6. From germline, CDR1 is DFQATT and CDR2 SNEGSKA (reference sequence). This CDR3 is 17 amino acids long.

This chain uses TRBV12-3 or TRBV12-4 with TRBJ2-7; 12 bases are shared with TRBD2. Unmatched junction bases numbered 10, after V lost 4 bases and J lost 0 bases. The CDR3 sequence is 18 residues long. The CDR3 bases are TGTGCCAGCAGTTACTCACGGCTAGCGGGAGGGAACTCCTACGAGCAGTACTTC. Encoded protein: CASSYSRLAGGNSYEQYF.

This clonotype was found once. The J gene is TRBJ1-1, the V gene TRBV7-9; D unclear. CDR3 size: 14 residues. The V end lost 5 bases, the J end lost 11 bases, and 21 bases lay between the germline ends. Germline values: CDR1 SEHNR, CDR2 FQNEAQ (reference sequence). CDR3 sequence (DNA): TGTGCCAGCAGCCCCGGAATGGGTCTTCCCCGGGCTTTCTTT. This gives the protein CASSPGMGLPRAFF.

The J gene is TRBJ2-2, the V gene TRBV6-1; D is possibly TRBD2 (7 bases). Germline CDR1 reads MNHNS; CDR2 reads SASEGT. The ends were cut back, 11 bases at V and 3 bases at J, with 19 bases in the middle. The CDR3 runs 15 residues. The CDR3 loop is CASQGGAGDTGELFF. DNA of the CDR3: TGTGCCTCCCAAGGGGGGGCCGGGGACACCGGGGAGCTGTTTTTT.

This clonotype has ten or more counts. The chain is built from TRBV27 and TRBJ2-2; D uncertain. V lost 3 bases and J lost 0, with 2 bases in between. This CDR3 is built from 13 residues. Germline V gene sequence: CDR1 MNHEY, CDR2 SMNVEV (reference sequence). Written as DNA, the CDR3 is TGTGCCAGCAGTTTCGCGAACACCGGGGAGCTGTTTTTT. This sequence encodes CASSFANTGELFF.

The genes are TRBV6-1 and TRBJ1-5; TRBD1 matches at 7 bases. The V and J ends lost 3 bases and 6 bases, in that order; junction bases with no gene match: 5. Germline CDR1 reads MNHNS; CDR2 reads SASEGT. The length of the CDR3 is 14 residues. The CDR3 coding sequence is TGTGCCAGCAGTGACCGACAGGGAAGTCAGCCCCAGCATTTT. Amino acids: CASSDRQGSQPQHF.

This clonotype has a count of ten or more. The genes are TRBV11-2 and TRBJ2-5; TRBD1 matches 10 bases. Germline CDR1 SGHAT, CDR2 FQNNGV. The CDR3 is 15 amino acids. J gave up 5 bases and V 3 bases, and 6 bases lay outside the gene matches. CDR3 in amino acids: CASSFTGTGAETQYF. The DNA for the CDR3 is TGTGCCAGCAGCTTCACCGGGACAGGGGCGGAGACCCAGTACTTC.

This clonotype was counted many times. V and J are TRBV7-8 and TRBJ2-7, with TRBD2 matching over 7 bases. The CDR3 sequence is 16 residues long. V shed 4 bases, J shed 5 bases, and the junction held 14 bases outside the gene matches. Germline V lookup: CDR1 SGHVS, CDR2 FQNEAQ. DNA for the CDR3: TGTGCCAGCAGCTCCATCTCTTGGGAGGGCCACCACGAGCAGTACTTC. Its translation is CASSSISWEGHHEQYF.

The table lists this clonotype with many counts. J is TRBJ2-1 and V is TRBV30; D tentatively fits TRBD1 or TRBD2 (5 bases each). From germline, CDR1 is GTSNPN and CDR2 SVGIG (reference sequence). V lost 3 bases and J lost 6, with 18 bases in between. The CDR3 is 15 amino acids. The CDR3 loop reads CAWSGADLNSNEQFF. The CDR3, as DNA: TGTGCCTGGAGCGGGGCCGACCTAAATTCCAATGAGCAGTTCTTC.

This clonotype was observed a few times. The CDR3: CASSLALAGNRQETQYF. As DNA, the CDR3 is TGCGCCAGCAGCTTGGCATTAGCGGGGAACCGTCAAGAGACCCAGTACTTC. The chain is built from TRBV5-1 and TRBJ2-5; 8 bases agree with TRBD2. The CDR3 is 17 amino acids. V gave up 0 bases and J gave up 2 bases; unmatched junction bases: 9. CDR1 and CDR2 from the germline V gene are SGHRS and YFSETQ.

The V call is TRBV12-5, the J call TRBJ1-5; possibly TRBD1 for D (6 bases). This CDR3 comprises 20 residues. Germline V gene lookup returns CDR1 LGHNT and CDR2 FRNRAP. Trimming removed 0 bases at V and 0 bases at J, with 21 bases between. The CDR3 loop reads CASGLVLGLPDSYSNQPQHF. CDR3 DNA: TGTGCTAGTGGTTTGGTCTTGGGGTTGCCGGACAGTTATAGCAATCAGCCCCAGCATTTT. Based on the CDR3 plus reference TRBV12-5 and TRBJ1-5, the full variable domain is DARVTQTPRHKVTEMGQEVTMRCQPILGHNTVFWYRQTMMQGLELLAYFRNRAPLDDSGMPKDRFSAEMPDATLATLKIQPSEPRDSAVYFCASGLVLGLPDSYSNQPQHFGDGTRLSIL.

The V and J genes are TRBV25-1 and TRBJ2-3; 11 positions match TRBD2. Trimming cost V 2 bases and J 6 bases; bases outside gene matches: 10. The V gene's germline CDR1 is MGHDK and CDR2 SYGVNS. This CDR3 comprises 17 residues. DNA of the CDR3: TGTGCCAGCAGTGAAGGGACTAGCGGTCCCTCCCCCGATACGCAGTATTTT. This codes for CASSEGTSGPSPDTQYF.

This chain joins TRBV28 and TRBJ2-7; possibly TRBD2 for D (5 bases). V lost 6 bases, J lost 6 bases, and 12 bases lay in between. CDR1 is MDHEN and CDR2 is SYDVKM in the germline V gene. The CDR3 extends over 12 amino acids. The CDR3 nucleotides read TGTGCCAGCAGCACTAGAATGCTCGAGCAGTACTTC. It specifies CASSTRMLEQYF. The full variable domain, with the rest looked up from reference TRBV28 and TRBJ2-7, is DVKVTQSSRYLVKRTGEKVFLECVQDMDHENMFWYRQDPGLGLRLIYFSYDVKMKEKGDIPEGYSVSREKKERFSLILESASTNQTSMYLCASSTRMLEQYFGPGTRLTVT.

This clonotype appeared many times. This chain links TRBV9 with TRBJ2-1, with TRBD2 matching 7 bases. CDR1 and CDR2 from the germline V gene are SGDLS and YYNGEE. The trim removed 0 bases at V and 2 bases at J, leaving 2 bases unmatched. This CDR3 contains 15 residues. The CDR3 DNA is TGTGCCAGCAGCGTAGCGGGAGGACCCTACAATGAGCAGTTCTTC. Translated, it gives CASSVAGGPYNEQFF. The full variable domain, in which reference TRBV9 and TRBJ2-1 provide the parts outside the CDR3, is DSGVTQTPKHLITATGQRVTLRCSPRSGDLSVYWYQQSLDQGLQFLIQYYNGEERAKGNILERFSAQQFPDLHSELNLSSLELGDSALYFCASSVAGGPYNEQFFGPGTRLTVL.

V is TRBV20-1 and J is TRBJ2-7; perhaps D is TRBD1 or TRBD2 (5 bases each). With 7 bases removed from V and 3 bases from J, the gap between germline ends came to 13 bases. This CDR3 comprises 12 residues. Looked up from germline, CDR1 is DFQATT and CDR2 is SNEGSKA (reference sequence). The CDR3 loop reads CSVPFGGYEQYF. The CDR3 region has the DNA TGCAGTGTACCCTTTGGGGGCTACGAGCAGTACTTC.

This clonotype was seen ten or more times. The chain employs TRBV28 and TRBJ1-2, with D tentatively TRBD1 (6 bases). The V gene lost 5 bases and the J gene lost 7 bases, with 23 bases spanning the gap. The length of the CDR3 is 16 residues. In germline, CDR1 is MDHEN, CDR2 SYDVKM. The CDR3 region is CASSPPSDRFRRGYTF. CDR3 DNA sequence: TGTGCCAGCAGTCCTCCCTCCGACAGGTTTAGGCGTGGCTACACCTTC.

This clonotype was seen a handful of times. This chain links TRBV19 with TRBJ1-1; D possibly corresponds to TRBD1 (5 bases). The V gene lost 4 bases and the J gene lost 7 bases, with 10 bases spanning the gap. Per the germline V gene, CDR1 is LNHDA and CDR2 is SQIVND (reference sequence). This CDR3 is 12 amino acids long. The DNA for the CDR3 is TGTGCCAGTAGTACAGGGACCCTTGAAGCTTTCTTT. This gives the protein CASSTGTLEAFF.

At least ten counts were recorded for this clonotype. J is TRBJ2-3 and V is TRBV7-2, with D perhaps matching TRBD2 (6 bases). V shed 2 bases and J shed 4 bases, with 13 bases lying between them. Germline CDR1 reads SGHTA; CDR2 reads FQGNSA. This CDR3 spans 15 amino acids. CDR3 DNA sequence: TGTGCCAGCAGCTTAATGGCGGGGTTGGCAGATACGCAGTATTTT. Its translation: CASSLMAGLADTQYF.

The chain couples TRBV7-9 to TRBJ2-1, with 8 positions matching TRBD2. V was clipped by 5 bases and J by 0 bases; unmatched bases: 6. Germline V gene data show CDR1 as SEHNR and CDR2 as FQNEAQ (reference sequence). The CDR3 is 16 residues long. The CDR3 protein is CASSTSGTSSYNEQFF. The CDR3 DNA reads TGTGCCAGCAGCACGAGCGGGACTAGCTCCTACAATGAGCAGTTCTTC.

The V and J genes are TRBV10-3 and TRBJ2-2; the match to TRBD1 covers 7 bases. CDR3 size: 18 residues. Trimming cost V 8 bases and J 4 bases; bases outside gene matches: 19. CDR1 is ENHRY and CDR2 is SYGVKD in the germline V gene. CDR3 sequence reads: CAILTQETGTERTGELFF. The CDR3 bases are TGTGCCATCCTAACACAAGAAACCGGGACAGAACGCACCGGGGAGCTGTTTTTT.

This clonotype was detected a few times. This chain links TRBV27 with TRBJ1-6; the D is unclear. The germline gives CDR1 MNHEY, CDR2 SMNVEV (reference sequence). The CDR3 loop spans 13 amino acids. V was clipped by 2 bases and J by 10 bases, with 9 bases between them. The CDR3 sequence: CASSLEPISPLHF. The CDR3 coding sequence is TGTGCCAGCAGTTTAGAACCAATATCACCCCTCCACTTT.

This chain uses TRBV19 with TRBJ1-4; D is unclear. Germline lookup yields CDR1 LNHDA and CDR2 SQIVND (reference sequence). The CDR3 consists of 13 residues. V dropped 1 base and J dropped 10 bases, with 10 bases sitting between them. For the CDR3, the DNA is TGTGCCAGTAGTATAGCCGTCGGAGGAAAACTGTTTTTT. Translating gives CASSIAVGGKLFF.

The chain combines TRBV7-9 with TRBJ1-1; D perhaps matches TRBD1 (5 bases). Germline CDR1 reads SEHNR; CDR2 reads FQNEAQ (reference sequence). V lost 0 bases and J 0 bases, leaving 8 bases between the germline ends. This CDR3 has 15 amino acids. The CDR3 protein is CASSLASGMNTEAFF. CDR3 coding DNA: TGTGCCAGCAGCTTAGCGTCAGGGATGAACACTGAAGCTTTCTTT.

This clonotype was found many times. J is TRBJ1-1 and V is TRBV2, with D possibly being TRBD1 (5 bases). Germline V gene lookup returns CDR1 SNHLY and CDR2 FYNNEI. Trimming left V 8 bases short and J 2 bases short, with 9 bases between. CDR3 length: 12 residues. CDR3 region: CASPRGNTEAFF. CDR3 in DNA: TGTGCCAGCCCGAGGGGAAACACTGAAGCTTTCTTT.

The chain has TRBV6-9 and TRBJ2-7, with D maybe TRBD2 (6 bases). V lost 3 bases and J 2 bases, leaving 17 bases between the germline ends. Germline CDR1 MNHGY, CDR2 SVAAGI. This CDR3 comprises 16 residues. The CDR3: CASSYGPGGGTYEQYF. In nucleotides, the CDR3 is TGTGCCAGCAGTTACGGGCCTGGAGGAGGGACCTACGAGCAGTACTTC.

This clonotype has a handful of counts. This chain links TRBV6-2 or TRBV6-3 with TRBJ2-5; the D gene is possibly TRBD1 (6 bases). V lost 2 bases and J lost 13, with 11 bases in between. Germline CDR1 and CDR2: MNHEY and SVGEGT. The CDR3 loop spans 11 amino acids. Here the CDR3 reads CASSYVGARYF. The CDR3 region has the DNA TGTGCCAGCAGTTACGTGGGGGCACGGTACTTC.

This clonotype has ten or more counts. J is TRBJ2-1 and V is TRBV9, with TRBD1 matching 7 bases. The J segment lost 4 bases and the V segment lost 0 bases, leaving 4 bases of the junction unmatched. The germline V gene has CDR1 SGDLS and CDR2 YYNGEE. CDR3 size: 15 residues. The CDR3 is CASSVAGTVYNEQFF. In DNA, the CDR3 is TGTGCCAGCAGCGTAGCTGGGACAGTTTACAATGAGCAGTTCTTC. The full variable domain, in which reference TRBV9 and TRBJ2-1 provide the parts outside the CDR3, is DSGVTQTPKHLITATGQRVTLRCSPRSGDLSVYWYQQSLDQGLQFLIQYYNGEERAKGNILERFSAQQFPDLHSELNLSSLELGDSALYFCASSVAGTVYNEQFFGPGTRLTVL.

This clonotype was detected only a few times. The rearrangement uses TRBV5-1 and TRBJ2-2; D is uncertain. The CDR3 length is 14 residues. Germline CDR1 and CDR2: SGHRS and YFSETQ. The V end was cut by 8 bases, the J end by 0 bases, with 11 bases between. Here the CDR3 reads CASCRTTNTGELFF. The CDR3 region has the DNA TGCGCCAGTTGCCGTACCACGAACACCGGGGAGCTGTTTTTT.